The 15 T cell receptor beta chains in this list originate from one sample, sequenced in a study of Tregs in tolerant kidney transplant recipients. Here immunoSEQ multiplex PCR was the method, and the copy in TCRdb shows in-frame clones only, minus some. The sample has under 300,000 clones, roughly 80% seen once. The sequenced sample consisted of CD4+ T cells from blood. These receptors all come from a human donor in good health.

The chain has TRBV5-1 and TRBJ2-6; D remains unclear. This CDR3 has 18 residues. The germline gives CDR1 SGHRS, CDR2 YFSETQ. Trimming cost V 4 bases and J 3 bases, with 20 bases left between them. The chain's CDR3 is CASSEPTTHVLGANVLTF. CDR3 in DNA: TGCGCCAGCAGCGAACCAACAACGCACGTTCTTGGGGCCAACGTCCTGACTTTC.

This chain uses TRBV6-1 with TRBJ1-2; tentatively, D is TRBD1 (6 bases). Deletions cut 6 bases from V and 4 bases from J, with 15 bases between. Germline assignment: CDR1 MNHNS and CDR2 SASEGT. This CDR3 is built from 14 residues. The CDR3: CASRTGPSPYGYTF. CDR3 nucleotide sequence: TGTGCCAGCAGAACAGGGCCCTCCCCCTATGGCTACACCTTC.

The rearrangement uses TRBV5-4 and TRBJ2-5; D might be TRBD1 (6 bases). The J call may be wrong; the DNA end is better matched by TRBJ2-7. CDR1 and CDR2 (germline): SGHNT, YYREEE (reference sequence). The CDR3 extends over 14 amino acids. The CDR3 here is CASSLEGGDYEQYF. The CDR3, as DNA: TGTGCCAGCAGCTTGGAAGGGGGAGACTACGAGCAGTACTTC.

The chain has TRBV6-5 and TRBJ2-5; D is uncertain. Trimming took off 7 bases at V and 2 bases at J, with 8 bases between the two ends. Germline V CDR1 and CDR2: MNHEY, SVGAGI. This CDR3 is 12 amino acids long. CDR3 amino acids: CASTGLQETQYF. The CDR3 nucleotides read TGTGCCAGCACAGGTCTTCAAGAGACCCAGTACTTC.

The chain has TRBV18 and TRBJ2-1; 14 nucleotides match TRBD2. CDR1 and CDR2 from the germline V gene are KGHSH and LQKENI. J gave up 6 bases and V 3 bases, and 1 base lay outside the gene matches. This CDR3 has 15 amino acids. The CDR3 sequence is CASSPGLAGVNEQFF. CDR3 sequence (DNA): TGTGCCAGCTCACCGGGACTAGCGGGAGTCAATGAGCAGTTCTTC.

The rearrangement joins TRBV5-1 to TRBJ2-2, with 8 bases lining up with TRBD1. The CDR3 covers 14 residues. The germline V gene has CDR1 SGHRS and CDR2 YFSETQ. After removal of 0 bases from V and 6 bases from J, the junction contained 1 base not matched to a gene. CDR3 loop: CASSLDRGAGELFF. DNA for the CDR3: TGCGCCAGCAGCTTGGACAGGGGGGCCGGGGAGCTGTTTTTT.

In this sample, this clone turned up a few times. This chain uses TRBV5-4 with TRBJ2-7; a possible D gene is TRBD1 (6 bases). The V end was cut by 4 bases, the J end by 3 bases, with 14 bases between. The CDR3 extends over 14 amino acids. Germline V gives CDR1 SGHNT, CDR2 YYREEE (reference sequence). The DNA of the CDR3 is TGTGCCAGCAGCGCCGGGACACCGCGCTACGAGCAGTACTTC. Its protein is CASSAGTPRYEQYF. The whole variable domain, remainder taken from reference TRBV5-4 and TRBJ2-7, is ETGVTQSPTHLIKTRGQQVTLRCSSQSGHNTVSWYQQALGQGPQFIFQYYREEENGRGNFPPRFSGLQFPNYSSELNVNALELDDSALYLCASSAGTPRYEQYFGPGTRLTVT.

The V and J genes are TRBV5-4 and TRBJ1-3; TRBD1 agrees at 9 bases. Germline loops: CDR1 SGHNT, CDR2 YYREEE (reference sequence). The CDR3 is made up of 15 amino acids. V trimming: 4 bases; J trimming: 4 bases; junction bases outside the gene matches: 6. This CDR3 is CASSTRTGVGNTIYF. For the CDR3, the DNA is TGTGCCAGCAGCACTCGGACAGGGGTCGGAAACACCATATATTTT.

The chain uses TRBV5-1 and TRBJ2-6; no clear D gene. There are 15 residues in the CDR3. Trimming took 0 bases from V and 0 from J, leaving 4 bases between them. Germline lookup yields CDR1 SGHRS and CDR2 YFSETQ. The CDR3 sequence: CASSLEPSGANVLTF. CDR3 bases: TGCGCCAGCAGCTTGGAGCCCTCTGGGGCCAACGTCCTGACTTTC.

The chain links TRBV6-1 to TRBJ1-1; D remains ambiguous. Per germline, CDR1 MNHNS and CDR2 SASEGT. Trimming took off 3 bases at V and 1 base at J, with 15 bases between the two ends. The CDR3 covers 16 residues. CDR3 protein: CASSEPVGRGNTEAFF. CDR3 coding DNA: TGTGCCAGCAGTGAGCCAGTAGGGAGAGGGAACACTGAAGCTTTCTTT.

The V gene is TRBV2, the J gene TRBJ1-2, with 9 nucleotides matching TRBD1. V trimming: 4 bases; J trimming: 8 bases; junction bases outside the gene matches: 8. Germline values: CDR1 SNHLY, CDR2 FYNNEI. The CDR3 is made up of 14 amino acids. The CDR3 protein is CASSGEGQGGGYTF. CDR3 DNA sequence: TGTGCCAGCAGTGGGGAGGGACAGGGCGGCGGCTACACCTTC.

V usage is TRBV7-2 and J usage is TRBJ1-5; no definite D call. The V gene lost 6 bases and the J gene lost 1 base, with 13 bases spanning the gap. The CDR3 contains 15 residues. The germline V gene has CDR1 SGHTA and CDR2 FQGNSA. CDR3: CASSRALGSNQPQHF. The CDR3 coding sequence is TGTGCCAGCAGTAGGGCGTTGGGGAGCAATCAGCCCCAGCATTTT.

This clone was observed a few times. This chain uses TRBV4-1 with TRBJ2-2, with D possibly being TRBD1 or TRBD2 (7 bases each). V shed 2 bases and J shed 2 bases, with 15 bases lying between them. Germline CDR1 and CDR2: MGHRA and YSYEKL. The CDR3 has 17 amino acids. CDR3 protein: CASSQTGRGHNTGELFF. DNA for the CDR3: TGCGCCAGCAGCCAAACAGGGAGGGGGCATAACACCGGGGAGCTGTTTTTT.

CDR3 nucleotide sequence: TGTGCCAGCAGCTTGGGACTAACTGGCGAGCAGTACTTC. It specifies CASSLGLTGEQYF. This chain connects TRBV5-4 to TRBJ2-7, with D maybe TRBD2 (5 bases). Germline lookup yields CDR1 SGHNT and CDR2 YYREEE (reference sequence). CDR3 length equals 13 residues. The V and J ends lost 0 bases and 6 bases respectively, with 10 bases between them.

As for this clone: The same CDR3 can be traced to other DNA sequences in this sample. V usage is TRBV5-1 and J usage is TRBJ2-5, with D unclear. The CDR3 sequence is 13 residues long. The germline CDR1 and CDR2 sequences are SGHRS and YFSETQ. The V and J ends lost 2 bases and 4 bases respectively, with 9 bases between them. DNA of the CDR3: TGCGCCAGCAGCTTCGGCCCCGGAGAGACCCAGTACTTC. It codes for CASSFGPGETQYF.